These 25 T cell receptor beta chains came from one sample sequenced in a study of control samples from healthy donors and cancer patients. Profiling relied on immunoSEQ multiplex PCR, and the TCRdb table lists in-frame clones only, not all of them. In the table there are 120,000 to 150,000 clones, roughly nine tenths of which are singletons. The sequencing input was blood. These receptors originate from a woman in her 30s in good health.

The chain employs TRBV9 and TRBJ1-1; TRBD1 might be the D (6 bases). The CDR3 consists of 14 residues. The germline V and J ends were trimmed by 4 bases and 4 bases, with 14 bases remaining between them. Germline loops: CDR1 SGDLS, CDR2 YYNGEE. CDR3 region: CASSSEGGATEAFF. CDR3 nucleotides: TGTGCCAGCAGCTCAGAGGGGGGGGCCACTGAAGCTTTCTTT.

Note on this clone: Additional DNA sequences in this sample encode the identical CDR3. This chain links TRBV7-3 with TRBJ2-1; the match to TRBD2 covers 11 bases. From germline, CDR1 is SGHTA and CDR2 FQGTGA. The CDR3 totals 15 residues. V was clipped by 2 bases and J by 7 bases; unmatched bases: 4. The CDR3 DNA reads as TGTGCCAGCAGCTTAGGGCTAGCGGGAGGTAATGAGCAGTTCTTC. Its translation is CASSLGLAGGNEQFF.

CDR3 DNA: TGTGCCAGCTCACCACCAGGGGGCTATAACACCGGGGAGCTGTTTTTT. Amino acids: CASSPPGGYNTGELFF. The rearrangement links TRBV18 to TRBJ2-2, with 7 bases that match TRBD1. V trimming: 0 bases; J trimming: 2 bases; junction bases outside the gene matches: 3. From germline, CDR1 is KGHSH and CDR2 LQKENI. The length of the CDR3 is 16 residues. The variable domain in full, with the rest retrieved from reference TRBV18 and TRBJ2-2, is NAGVMQNPRHLVRRRGQEARLRCSPMKGHSHVYWYRQLPEEGLKFMVYLQKENIIDESGMPKERFSAEFPKEGPSILRIQQVVRGDSAAYFCASSPPGGYNTGELFFGEGSRLTVL.

J is TRBJ2-5 and V is TRBV6-2 or TRBV6-3; 8 bases agree with TRBD2. After removal of 2 bases from V and 5 bases from J, the junction contained 7 bases not matched to a gene. The CDR3 is 15 amino acids. The germline V gene has CDR1 MNHEY and CDR2 SVGEGT. The CDR3 sequence: CASSYTPGRGETQYF. In nucleotides, the CDR3 is TGTGCCAGCAGTTACACGCCCGGGAGGGGGGAGACCCAGTACTTC.

The DNA of the CDR3 is TGTGCCAGCAGCTTATTGAGGGACTGGGGCAATCAGCCCCAGCATTTT. This gives the protein CASSLLRDWGNQPQHF. This chain connects TRBV7-8 to TRBJ1-5; possible D gene TRBD1, 5 bases. Germline CDR1 is SGHVS and CDR2 is FQNEAQ. The CDR3 loop spans 16 amino acids. Trimming left V 2 bases short and J 2 bases short, with 13 bases between.

The chain employs TRBV5-1 and TRBJ1-5, with 7 positions matching TRBD1. CDR1 is SGHRS, CDR2 YFSETQ, per germline. V dropped 4 bases and J dropped 1; count of bases not matched to a gene: 2. CDR3 length: 14 residues. The chain's CDR3 is CASSATGSNQPQHF. The CDR3 coding sequence is TGCGCCAGCAGCGCGACAGGGAGCAATCAGCCCCAGCATTTT. The entire variable domain, with the rest obtained from reference TRBV5-1 and TRBJ1-5, is as follows: KAGVTQTPRYLIKTRGQQVTLSCSPISGHRSVSWYQQTPGQGLQFLFEYFSETQRNKGNFPGRFSGRQFSNSRSEMNVSTLELGDSALYLCASSATGSNQPQHFGDGTRLSIL.

This chain joins TRBV6-4 and TRBJ1-2, with a tentative D call TRBD1 (5 bases). The CDR3 has 12 amino acids. Germline V gene sequence: CDR1 MRHNA, CDR2 SNTAGT. Between the trimmed V and J ends, which lost 5 bases and 2 bases, there was a span of 6 bases. The CDR3 reads CASSPGNYGYTF. In DNA, the CDR3 is TGTGCCAGCAGTCCAGGGAACTATGGCTACACCTTC.

This chain uses TRBV6-2 or TRBV6-3 with TRBJ2-5; 7 bases are a match to TRBD1. This CDR3 spans 13 amino acids. Germline CDR1 and CDR2: MNHEY and SVGEGT. The V gene end was trimmed by 4 bases and the J gene end by 3 bases; junction bases not matched to a gene: 2. CDR3 coding DNA: TGTGCCAGCAGTTCTCAGGGGGAAGAGACCCAGTACTTC. This gives the protein CASSSQGEETQYF.

The chain joins TRBV5-1 to TRBJ2-5; D tentatively reads TRBD1 or TRBD2 (6 bases each). V shed 0 bases and J shed 0 bases, with 12 bases lying between them. There are 16 residues in the CDR3. Germline V gives CDR1 SGHRS, CDR2 YFSETQ. DNA for the CDR3: TGCGCCAGCAGCTTGGGACTAGGGGGAGACCAAGAGACCCAGTACTTC. It encodes CASSLGLGGDQETQYF.

The rearrangement uses TRBV5-6 and TRBJ1-2, with a possible D match to TRBD1 (5 bases). The CDR3 is 16 residues long. The germline CDR1 and CDR2 sequences are SGHDT and YYEEEE. V lost 0 bases and J lost 11, with 23 bases in between. DNA for the CDR3: TGTGCCAGCAGCTTGGTAGCGGGACTCCTCGTCGAGAGTTACACCTTC. Translated, it gives CASSLVAGLLVESYTF. Full variable domain (outside the CDR3, taken from reference TRBV5-6 and TRBJ1-2): DAGVTQSPTHLIKTRGQQVTLRCSPKSGHDTVSWYQQALGQGPQFIFQYYEEEERQRGNFPDRFSGHQFPNYSSELNVNALLLGDSALYLCASSLVAGLLVESYTFGSGTRLTVV.

This chain joins TRBV30 and TRBJ1-5; 8 bases are shared with TRBD1. The V gene's germline CDR1 is GTSNPN and CDR2 SVGIG (reference sequence). The CDR3 contains 15 residues. J lost 3 bases, V lost 4 bases, and 8 bases had no gene match. This CDR3 reads CAWTPRGRINQPQHF. CDR3 nucleotides: TGTGCCTGGACCCCCAGGGGGCGGATCAATCAGCCCCAGCATTTT.

This rearrangement joins TRBV5-6 to TRBJ2-6; TRBD2 might be the D (5 bases). Trimming pared 7 bases from V and 0 bases from J, leaving 11 bases between. This CDR3 comprises 15 residues. Germline V gene lookup returns CDR1 SGHDT and CDR2 YYEEEE. The CDR3: CASSFGVSGANVLTF. CDR3 bases: TGTGCCAGCTCCTTCGGGGTCTCTGGGGCCAACGTCCTGACTTTC.

V is TRBV11-3 and J is TRBJ2-3; no definite D call. CDR1 is SGHNT, CDR2 YENEEA, per germline. This CDR3 has 16 amino acids. V lost 0 bases, J lost 10 bases, and 20 bases lay in between. This chain's CDR3 is CASSLDSGGVGVAQYF. The DNA for the CDR3 is TGTGCCAGCAGCTTAGATTCCGGTGGGGTCGGAGTTGCGCAGTATTTT. Full variable domain (remainder filled in from reference TRBV11-3 and TRBJ2-3): EAGVVQSPRYKIIEKKQPVAFWCNPISGHNTLYWYLQNLGQGPELLIRYENEEAVDDSQLPKDRFSAERLKGVDSTLKIQPAELGDSAVYLCASSLDSGGVGVAQYFGPGTRLTVL.

The CDR3 sequence is CAISLAGVTDTQYF. The CDR3 nucleotides read TGTGCCATCAGTCTAGCGGGAGTTACAGATACGCAGTATTTT. The genes are TRBV10-3 and TRBJ2-3; 10 positions agree with TRBD2. The junction had 2 bases not matched to a gene; V was cut back by 5 bases and J by 3 bases. The germline CDR1 and CDR2 sequences are ENHRY and SYGVKD. This CDR3 is built from 14 residues.

This chain links TRBV12-3 or TRBV12-4 with TRBJ1-1, with D uncertain. The CDR3 contains 12 residues. Trimming left V 1 base short and J 8 bases short, with 8 bases between. The CDR3 region is CASSLGLVEAFF. The DNA for the CDR3 is TGTGCCAGCAGTTTAGGGTTGGTGGAAGCTTTCTTT.

This chain links TRBV3-1 (or the pseudogene TRBV3-2) with TRBJ2-1; no reliable D call. V was clipped by 1 base and J by 13 bases, with 11 bases between them. Per germline, CDR1 LGHDT and CDR2 YNNKEL (reference sequence). This CDR3 comprises 12 residues. This chain's CDR3 is CASSQVGPGQFF. As DNA, the CDR3 is TGTGCCAGCAGCCAAGTCGGCCCCGGACAGTTCTTC.

V gene TRBV12-3 or TRBV12-4 combines with J gene TRBJ2-7, with D tentatively TRBD1 (5 bases). The V end was cut by 5 bases, the J end by 4 bases, with 12 bases between. CDR3 length: 13 residues. The CDR3 sequence: CASSPGQGYEQYF. The CDR3 bases are TGTGCCAGCAGTCCAGGGCAGGGTTACGAGCAGTACTTC.

V and J are TRBV24-1 and TRBJ1-4; 8 bases map to TRBD1. CDR3 size: 15 residues. With 3 bases clipped from V and 6 bases from J, the junction kept 5 bases outside the gene matches. Per germline, CDR1 KGHDR and CDR2 SFDVKD. DNA of the CDR3: TGTGCCACCAGTGATCCCCAGGGGGCGGATGAAAAACTGTTTTTT. It specifies CATSDPQGADEKLFF.

The V gene is TRBV2, the J gene TRBJ2-7; 7 bases fit TRBD1. The germline gives CDR1 SNHLY, CDR2 FYNNEI. This CDR3 region has 12 residues. V was clipped by 6 bases and J by 6 bases; unmatched bases: 5. CDR3 amino acids: CASSTTGTEQYF. The CDR3 nucleotides are TGTGCCAGCAGCACGACAGGGACCGAGCAGTACTTC.

The chain carries TRBV5-1 and TRBJ1-1, with a tentative D call TRBD1 (5 bases). CDR3 length equals 16 residues. The V end lost 0 bases, the J end lost 2 bases, and 14 bases lay between the germline ends. Germline loops: CDR1 SGHRS, CDR2 YFSETQ. The CDR3 DNA reads as TGCGCCAGCAGCTTGGCGGGCGGAGGGGTAAACACTGAAGCTTTCTTT. Protein sequence: CASSLAGGGVNTEAFF.

The chain employs TRBV5-1 and TRBJ1-5; D is unclear. CDR1 and CDR2 (germline): SGHRS, YFSETQ. The CDR3 spans 13 residues. V lost 0 bases and J lost 5, with 6 bases in between. The CDR3 sequence: CASSLDGYQPQHF. CDR3 nucleotide sequence: TGCGCCAGCAGCTTGGATGGGTATCAGCCCCAGCATTTT.

The V gene is TRBV11-2, the J gene TRBJ1-4, with TRBD1 matching over 7 bases. CDR3 length: 15 amino acids. With V trimmed by 3 bases and J by 0 bases, 1 base remained unmatched. Germline values: CDR1 SGHAT, CDR2 FQNNGV. Written as DNA, the CDR3 is TGTGCCAGCAGCTTGGGACAGTCAACTAATGAAAAACTGTTTTTT. Its protein product is CASSLGQSTNEKLFF.

To note about this clone: At one end, the junction sequence differs from germline, possibly due to a read error. The chain combines TRBV6-5 with TRBJ2-7; D remains unclear. CDR1 is MNHEY and CDR2 is SVGAGI in the germline V gene. CDR3 size: 13 residues. The CDR3 sequence: CASTNSPGQGSHF. The CDR3 nucleotides are TGTGCCAGCACCAACTCACCGGGCCAAGGAAGCCACTTC.

The chain has TRBV6-6 and TRBJ2-6, with D perhaps TRBD2 (6 bases). This CDR3 is 16 amino acids long. The germline CDR1 and CDR2 sequences are MNHNY and SVGAGI (reference sequence). Trimming stripped 10 bases from V and 2 bases from J, with 18 bases between. The CDR3 here is CAIAGTRTPGANVLTF. The CDR3 DNA reads as TGTGCCATCGCGGGGACTCGAACTCCTGGGGCCAACGTCCTGACTTTC.

The chain combines TRBV4-2 with TRBJ1-1; 10 positions agree with TRBD1. J lost 6 bases, V lost 3 bases, and 4 bases had no gene match. The V gene's germline CDR1 is LGHNA and CDR2 YNFKEQ. CDR3 size: 14 residues. The DNA for the CDR3 is TGTGCCAGCAGCCAGGATGACAGGGGGCCTGAAGCTTTCTTT. It codes for CASSQDDRGPEAFF.